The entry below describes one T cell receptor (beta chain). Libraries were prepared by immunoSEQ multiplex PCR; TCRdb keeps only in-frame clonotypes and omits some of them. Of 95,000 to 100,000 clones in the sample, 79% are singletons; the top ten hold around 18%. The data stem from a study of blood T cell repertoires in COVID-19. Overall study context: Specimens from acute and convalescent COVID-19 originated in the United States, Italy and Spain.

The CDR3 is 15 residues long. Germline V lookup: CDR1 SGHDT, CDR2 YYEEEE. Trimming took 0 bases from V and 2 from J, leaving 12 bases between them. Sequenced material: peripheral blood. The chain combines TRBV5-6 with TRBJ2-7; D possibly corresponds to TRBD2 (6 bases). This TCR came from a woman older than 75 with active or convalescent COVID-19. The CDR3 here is CASSLEEGLPYEQYF. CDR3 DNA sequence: TGTGCCAGCAGCTTGGAGGAGGGATTGCCCTACGAGCAGTACTTC.